Listed here are 25 T cell receptor beta chains from one sample, sequenced in a study of blood T cells in healthy people across ages. A second PCR of roughly 7 to 11 cycles used a sample-barcoded 5' primer and a J-beta primer mix. A single record per CDR3 protein comes from TCRdb applying MiXCR to the 5' RACE reads. The profile shows 600,000 or so distinct CDR3 sequences, approximately 30% of them singletons. Source material: blood. These receptors were taken from a woman at least 80 years old in good health.

Of note for this clonotype: The junction shows a germline mismatch at one end, possibly a read error. The chain combines TRBV7-2 with TRBJ1-2; 8 bases agree with TRBD1. Germline CDR1 is SGHTA and CDR2 is FQGNSA. CDR3 length equals 15 residues. The CDR3 reads CASSPGQGANYGCTF. The CDR3, as DNA: TGTGCCAGCAGCCCTGGACAGGGAGCTAACTATGGCTGCACCTTC.

This clonotype showed up many times. The chain recombines TRBV7-2 with TRBJ2-1; D is possibly TRBD1 or TRBD2 (5 bases each). Germline values: CDR1 SGHTA, CDR2 FQGNSA. The CDR3 consists of 15 residues. Trimming left V 0 bases short and J 4 bases short, with 10 bases between. CDR3 protein: CASSLAGDPYNEQFF. The CDR3 region has the DNA TGTGCCAGCAGCTTAGCGGGGGACCCTTACAATGAGCAGTTCTTC. Full variable domain (remainder filled in from reference TRBV7-2 and TRBJ2-1): GAGVSQSPSNKVTEKGKDVELRCDPISGHTALYWYRQSLGQGLEFLIYFQGNSAPDKSGLPSDRFSAERTGGSVSTLTIQRTQQEDSAVYLCASSLAGDPYNEQFFGPGTRLTVL.

This clonotype came up a few times. V usage is TRBV3-1 and J usage is TRBJ2-3; D unresolved. Per the germline V gene, CDR1 is LGHDT and CDR2 is YNNKEL (reference sequence). The CDR3 spans 16 residues. V was shortened by 4 bases and J by 4 bases, with 18 bases between the two germline ends. CDR3 in amino acids: CASSPQTMGEADTQYF. The CDR3 DNA sequence: TGTGCCAGCAGCCCGCAAACTATGGGCGAAGCAGATACGCAGTATTTT.

This clonotype was seen ten or more times. This could be a read error, since a much larger clone is one nucleotide away. The rearrangement links TRBV20-1 to TRBJ2-3; D unclear. Between the trimmed V and J ends, which lost 3 bases and 1 base, there was a span of 5 bases. In germline, CDR1 is DFQATT, CDR2 SNEGSKA (reference sequence). There are 12 residues in the CDR3. The CDR3 bases are TGCAGTGCTAGCCCCGGCACAGATACGCAGTATTTT. Its translation: CSASPGTDTQYF.

The V gene is TRBV20-1, the J gene TRBJ2-4; D unclear. The germline V and J ends were trimmed by 6 bases and 0 bases, with 15 bases remaining between them. The germline V gene encodes CDR1 DFQATT and CDR2 SNEGSKA (reference sequence). The CDR3 is made up of 15 amino acids. The CDR3 loop is CSAQPTQLAKNIQYF. The CDR3 DNA sequence: TGCAGTGCCCAACCGACACAACTAGCCAAAAACATTCAGTACTTC.

Remarks on this clonotype: Its ends do not fully match the called genes, so a read error is possible. The V gene is TRBV18, the J gene TRBJ2-5; D is ambiguous. Germline CDR1 KGHSH, CDR2 LQKENI. The CDR3 runs to 10 residues. In nucleotides, the CDR3 is TGTACCAGCTCCCAAGAGACCCAGTACTTC. This sequence encodes CTSSQETQYF.

This clonotype was found many times. The V and J genes are TRBV15 and TRBJ2-5; the match to TRBD2 covers 9 bases. CDR1 and CDR2 (germline): LNHNV, YYDKDF (reference sequence). The CDR3 sequence is 15 residues long. V lost 3 bases, J lost 5 bases, and 7 bases stayed unmatched. This CDR3 is CATSSLAGAHETQYF. CDR3 DNA sequence: TGTGCCACCAGCAGCTTAGCGGGGGCCCACGAGACCCAGTACTTC.

As concerns this clonotype: A much larger clone is a single base away; this may be a read error. This rearrangement joins TRBV2 to TRBJ2-7, with 11 bases matching TRBD2. Germline CDR1 reads SNHLY; CDR2 reads FYNNEI. The V gene end was trimmed by 6 bases and the J gene end by 7 bases; junction bases not matched to a gene: 5. The CDR3 length is 13 residues. The CDR3 loop is CASRVLAGGEQYF. The CDR3 nucleotides are TGTGCCAGCAGGGTCCTAGCGGGGGGTGAGCAGTACTTC.

The chain has TRBV12-3 or TRBV12-4 and TRBJ2-5; D tentatively reads TRBD1 or TRBD2 (5 bases each). Trimming stripped 3 bases from V and 7 bases from J, with 12 bases between. The CDR3 runs to 13 residues. Here the CDR3 reads CASSLGVGGTQYF. CDR3 sequence (DNA): TGTGCCAGCAGTTTGGGGGTAGGAGGGACCCAGTACTTC.

This clonotype appeared many times. The chain is built from TRBV20-1 and TRBJ2-5; D unclear. V was pared by 3 bases and J by 10 bases, with 9 bases between. The length of the CDR3 is 10 residues. CDR1 and CDR2 from the germline V gene are DFQATT and SNEGSKA (reference sequence). DNA for the CDR3: TGCAGTGCTAGGGCGGTGAGCCAGTACTTC. Translation gives CSARAVSQYF.

This clonotype was seen repeatedly, ten times or more. The V and J genes are TRBV18 and TRBJ1-2; D is unclear. V lost 1 base and J lost 5, with 11 bases in between. The CDR3 is 14 residues long. Germline CDR1 and CDR2: KGHSH and LQKENI. DNA for the CDR3: TGTGCCAGCTCACCACTCGTTTCGGGATATGGCTACACCTTC. This encodes CASSPLVSGYGYTF.

The chain is built from TRBV5-1 and TRBJ2-2; D is uncertain. The length of the CDR3 is 16 residues. Deletions cut 0 bases from V and 6 bases from J, with 15 bases between. Per germline, CDR1 SGHRS and CDR2 YFSETQ. The chain's CDR3 is CASSLAEFLAPGELFF. Written as DNA, the CDR3 is TGCGCCAGCAGCTTGGCCGAGTTTTTAGCCCCCGGGGAGCTGTTTTTT.

With regard to this clonotype: Just one base apart from a much larger clone, this may be a read error. This chain uses TRBV3-1 with TRBJ1-2, with 9 nucleotides matching TRBD1. CDR1 and CDR2 (germline): LGHDT, YNNKEL (reference sequence). V shed 1 base, J shed 6 bases, and the junction held 6 bases outside the gene matches. CDR3 length equals 15 residues. The CDR3 loop reads CASSQGRTGVNGYTF. The DNA of the CDR3 is TGTGCCAGCAGCCAAGGTAGGACAGGGGTTAATGGCTACACCTTC.

The rearrangement links TRBV6-6 to TRBJ2-3; possible D gene TRBD2, 5 bases. Germline CDR1 reads MNHNY; CDR2 reads SVGAGI (reference sequence). CDR3 length: 14 amino acids. Trimming pared 8 bases from V and 0 bases from J, leaving 12 bases between. The CDR3 reads CASDGAASTDTQYF. The CDR3 bases are TGTGCCAGCGATGGAGCGGCAAGCACAGATACGCAGTATTTT.

The sample holds many counts of this clonotype. This rearrangement joins TRBV20-1 to TRBJ2-5; no firm D call. This CDR3 spans 11 amino acids. Trimming took 3 bases from V and 2 from J, leaving 4 bases between them. CDR1 is DFQATT, CDR2 SNEGSKA, per germline (reference sequence). Here the CDR3 DNA reads TGCAGTGCTAGTGATCAAGAGACCCAGTACTTC. As protein: CSASDQETQYF.

This clonotype was seen ten or more times. This sequence joins TRBV20-1 and TRBJ2-7; tentative D call: TRBD1 (6 bases). In germline, CDR1 is DFQATT, CDR2 SNEGSKA (reference sequence). V was trimmed by 5 bases and J by 1 base, leaving 15 bases between them. This CDR3 has 14 amino acids. CDR3: CSADPDRFSYEQYF. In DNA form, the CDR3 reads TGCAGTGCTGACCCCGACAGGTTTTCCTACGAGCAGTACTTC.

This clonotype has ten or more counts. A read error is possible here, since a much larger clone lies one base away. The chain uses TRBV20-1 and TRBJ2-1; perhaps TRBD2 as D (6 bases). TRBJ2-7 matches the DNA end more closely, so the J call is doubtful. CDR1 and CDR2 (germline): DFQATT, SNEGSKA (reference sequence). This CDR3 is 15 amino acids long. The CDR3 spells CSARAGHSSYNEQYF. CDR3 DNA sequence: TGCAGTGCTAGGGCGGGGCATAGCTCCTACAATGAGCAGTACTTC.

This clonotype was counted at least ten times. The chain links TRBV20-1 to TRBJ2-4; 7 bases are a match to TRBD1. Germline CDR1 and CDR2: DFQATT and SNEGSKA (reference sequence). V shed 4 bases, J shed 7 bases, and the junction held 10 bases outside the gene matches. The CDR3 is 14 amino acids. The CDR3 DNA is TGCAGTGCTATAGGACAGGCCCTTAGGAACATTCAGTACTTC. Protein sequence: CSAIGQALRNIQYF.

This clonotype was observed at least ten times. The V gene is TRBV7-9, the J gene TRBJ2-7; tentatively, D is TRBD2 (6 bases). This CDR3 contains 15 residues. V lost 5 bases, J lost 4 bases, and 18 bases lay in between. Germline-derived CDR1 and CDR2 are SEHNR and FQNEAQ (reference sequence). DNA for the CDR3: TGTGCCAGCAGCGAGGCGGTGCGACTAGAATACGAGCAGTACTTC. It encodes CASSEAVRLEYEQYF.

The rearrangement links TRBV12-3 or TRBV12-4 to TRBJ2-3; tentatively, D is TRBD2 (5 bases). The germline V and J ends were trimmed by 5 bases and 6 bases, with 15 bases remaining between them. The CDR3 is 14 amino acids. The CDR3 nucleotides are TGTGCCAGCAGTGGGAGAGTGAGGATGGATACGCAGTATTTT. The encoded protein is CASSGRVRMDTQYF.

This clonotype showed up many times. The chain uses TRBV5-6 and TRBJ2-1; the D is unclear. In germline, CDR1 is SGHDT, CDR2 YYEEEE. V lost 4 bases and J lost 7, with 18 bases in between. The CDR3 extends over 15 amino acids. CDR3 sequence reads: CASSPGSPQMNEQFF. The CDR3 bases are TGTGCCAGCAGCCCCGGTAGTCCTCAGATGAATGAGCAGTTCTTC.

This clonotype has a count of ten or more. This rearrangement joins TRBV5-1 to TRBJ2-5; D is uncertain. With 4 bases removed from V and 1 base from J, the gap between germline ends came to 11 bases. Germline CDR1 reads SGHRS; CDR2 reads YFSETQ. The CDR3 has 14 amino acids. CDR3 sequence (DNA): TGCGCCAGCAGCCCGACGGTGTCCCAAGAGACCCAGTACTTC. Its protein product is CASSPTVSQETQYF.

About this clonotype: One end of the junction does not line up with germline, which may come from a read error. This chain links TRBV27 with TRBJ1-4; possibly TRBD1 for D (5 bases). The CDR3 has 13 amino acids. The germline CDR1 and CDR2 sequences are MNHEY and SMNVEV (reference sequence). CDR3 DNA: TGTGCCTCCCCGGGGCCCGGTGGTGAAAAACGGTTTTTT. Amino acid sequence: CASPGPGGEKRFF.

V usage is TRBV11-2 and J usage is TRBJ2-1; 9 nucleotides line up with TRBD2. The V gene end was trimmed by 4 bases and the J gene end by 3 bases; junction bases not matched to a gene: 7. CDR3 length: 16 amino acids. Germline V CDR1 and CDR2: SGHAT, FQNNGV. CDR3 sequence: CASSSRRREGYNEQFF. In nucleotides, the CDR3 is TGTGCCAGCAGCTCCCGAAGGCGGGAGGGCTACAATGAGCAGTTCTTC.

This clonotype came up once. The junction shows a germline mismatch at one end, possibly a read error. The chain has TRBV25-1 and TRBJ2-7; perhaps D is TRBD1 or TRBD2 (6 bases each). Germline V gene data show CDR1 as MGHDK and CDR2 as SYGVNS. The length of the CDR3 is 14 residues. The CDR3 loop reads CAGSERGVKDEQYF. As DNA, the CDR3 is TGTGCCGGCAGTGAAAGGGGGGTTAAAGACGAGCAGTACTTC.